A selection of T cell receptor beta chains follows, all from one sample in a study of blood T cell repertoires in COVID-19. The repertoire was sequenced with immunoSEQ multiplex PCR; TCRdb's copy has only in-frame clones and lacks some. This sample yields under 200,000 clones, of which about 80% are seen a single time; approximately 2.4% belongs to the top ten. The sequenced sample was peripheral blood. These receptor sequences come from a human donor with acute or convalescent COVID-19. The donor label of this sample is uncertain. The CDR3 runs from the conserved cysteine through the conserved F or W. Each record gives: clone size, V gene, J gene, D gene, CDR3 protein, CDR3 DNA. A D gene is named only where the DNA matches it firmly. Where a row states a size, it is once, few, many or the class of an expanded clone; other rows omit it.

clone size: few; V gene: TRBV7-3; J gene: TRBJ2-7; D gene: .; CDR3 protein: CASSPRGSGEQYF; CDR3 DNA: TGTGCCAGCAGCCCACGAGGGTCGGGGGAGCAGTACTTC
clone size: .; V gene: TRBV21-1; J gene: TRBJ1-5; D gene: .; CDR3 protein: CASSGGGCNQPQHF; CDR3 DNA: TGTGCCAGCAGCGGGGGGGGATGCAATCAGCCCCAGCATTTT
clone size: .; V gene: TRBV4-1; J gene: TRBJ1-1; D gene: .; CDR3 protein: CASSGGRNTEAFF; CDR3 DNA: TGCGCCAGCAGCGGGGGCAGGAACACTGAAGCTTTCTTT
clone size: few; V gene: TRBV29-1; J gene: TRBJ1-2; D gene: .; CDR3 protein: CSADSETGWGSSGYTF; CDR3 DNA: TGCAGCGCCGACTCCGAGACGGGGTGGGGATCGAGTGGCTACACCTTC
clone size: .; V gene: TRBV7-6; J gene: TRBJ2-3; D gene: TRBD1; CDR3 protein: CASSPARDRVADTQYF; CDR3 DNA: TGTGCCAGCAGCCCTGCCCGGGACAGGGTGGCAGATACGCAGTATTTT
clone size: .; V gene: TRBV6-6; J gene: TRBJ2-7; D gene: TRBD2; CDR3 protein: CASSKVRTSGRGEQYF; CDR3 DNA: TGTGCCAGCAGTAAAGTCCGGACTAGCGGGAGGGGCGAGCAGTACTTC
clone size: .; V gene: TRBV6-2/TRBV6-3; J gene: TRBJ2-4; D gene: .; CDR3 protein: CASSYPTGLGKNIQYF; CDR3 DNA: TGTGCCAGCAGTTACCCTACAGGGCTGGGCAAAAACATTCAGTACTTC
clone size: .; V gene: TRBV3-1/TRBV3-2; J gene: TRBJ2-7; D gene: TRBD2; CDR3 protein: CASSQEPSGSQQYF; CDR3 DNA: TGTGCCAGCAGCCAAGAACCTAGCGGGAGCCAGCAGTACTTC
clone size: .; V gene: TRBV9; J gene: TRBJ2-3; D gene: TRBD2; CDR3 protein: CASSALSGGTDTQYF; CDR3 DNA: TGTGCCAGCAGCGCCCTTAGCGGGGGCACAGATACGCAGTATTTT
clone size: .; V gene: TRBV7-2; J gene: TRBJ1-2; D gene: .; CDR3 protein: CASSSSNEASQGYTF; CDR3 DNA: TGTGCCAGCAGCTCCTCTAATGAGGCATCGCAAGGCTACACCTTC
clone size: .; V gene: TRBV11-3; J gene: TRBJ2-1; D gene: TRBD1; CDR3 protein: CASSLDRGRYNEQFF; CDR3 DNA: TGTGCCAGCAGCTTGGACAGGGGGCGATACAATGAGCAGTTCTTC
clone size: few; V gene: TRBV6-5; J gene: TRBJ1-6; D gene: .; CDR3 protein: CASRISGGYNSPLHF; CDR3 DNA: TGTGCCAGCCGAATAAGCGGCGGGTATAATTCACCCCTCCACTTT
clone size: .; V gene: TRBV5-1; J gene: TRBJ2-3; D gene: .; CDR3 protein: CASSLEGTGSTDTQYF; CDR3 DNA: TGCGCCAGCAGCTTGGAAGGGACTGGTAGCACAGATACGCAGTATTTT
clone size: .; V gene: TRBV7-2; J gene: TRBJ2-4; D gene: TRBD2; CDR3 protein: CASSPRGGSSKNIQYF; CDR3 DNA: TGTGCCAGCAGCCCAAGGGGCGGGAGTTCCAAAAACATTCAGTACTTC
clone size: once; V gene: TRBV7-3; J gene: TRBJ2-3; D gene: .; CDR3 protein: CASGSADSTDTQYF; CDR3 DNA: TGTGCCAGCGGTTCGGCAGACTCCACAGATACGCAGTATTTT
clone size: .; V gene: TRBV7-9; J gene: TRBJ2-1; D gene: TRBD2; CDR3 protein: CASRASGGADGQFF; CDR3 DNA: TGTGCCAGCAGGGCTAGCGGGGGGGCGGACGGGCAGTTCTTC
clone size: .; V gene: TRBV28; J gene: TRBJ1-4; D gene: .; CDR3 protein: CASSLAGREKLFF; CDR3 DNA: TGTGCCAGCAGTTTGGCAGGGAGGGAAAAACTGTTTTTT
clone size: few; V gene: TRBV5-1; J gene: TRBJ1-6; D gene: .; CDR3 protein: CASSLESNSSPLHF; CDR3 DNA: TGCGCCAGCAGCTTGGAGTCTAACAGTTCACCCCTCCACTTT
clone size: once; V gene: TRBV3-1/TRBV3-2; J gene: TRBJ2-4; D gene: TRBD2; CDR3 protein: CASSQNSGGKNIQYF; CDR3 DNA: TGTGCCAGCAGCCAAAATAGCGGGGGCAAAAACATTCAGTACTTC
clone size: .; V gene: TRBV10-2; J gene: TRBJ2-7; D gene: TRBD2; CDR3 protein: CASSEGTSGRKQYF; CDR3 DNA: TGCGCCAGCAGTGAAGGGACTAGCGGGAGGAAGCAGTACTTC
clone size: .; V gene: TRBV5-3; J gene: TRBJ1-1; D gene: .; CDR3 protein: CARSLTGPVRTAFF; CDR3 DNA: TGTGCCAGAAGCTTGACTGGGCCAGTCCGAACAGCTTTCTTT
clone size: .; V gene: TRBV4-1; J gene: TRBJ1-5; D gene: .; CDR3 protein: CASSQGGGAQPQHF; CDR3 DNA: TGCGCCAGCAGCCAAGGGGGAGGGGCGCAGCCCCAGCATTTT
clone size: .; V gene: TRBV28; J gene: TRBJ2-7; D gene: .; CDR3 protein: CASSPRQASPYEQYF; CDR3 DNA: TGTGCCAGCAGTCCCCGACAGGCATCACCCTACGAGCAGTACTTC
clone size: once; V gene: TRBV4-1; J gene: TRBJ2-5; D gene: TRBD2; CDR3 protein: CASSQDLGASGGDQETQYF; CDR3 DNA: TGCGCCAGCAGCCAAGATCTCGGGGCCAGCGGGGGGGATCAAGAGACCCAGTACTTC
clone size: .; V gene: TRBV6-1; J gene: TRBJ2-2; D gene: .; CDR3 protein: CASSEAKLTGELFF; CDR3 DNA: TGTGCCAGCAGTGAAGCCAAGCTCACCGGGGAGCTGTTTTTT
clone size: .; V gene: TRBV30; J gene: TRBJ2-3; D gene: TRBD2; CDR3 protein: CAWGLGLAGPGDTQYF; CDR3 DNA: TGTGCCTGGGGATTAGGACTAGCGGGGCCCGGGGATACGCAGTATTTT
clone size: .; V gene: TRBV28; J gene: TRBJ1-2; D gene: .; CDR3 protein: CASSFPRAYGYTF; CDR3 DNA: TGTGCCAGCAGTTTCCCCAGGGCCTATGGCTACACCTTC
clone size: .; V gene: TRBV5-1; J gene: TRBJ1-4; D gene: .; CDR3 protein: CASSTAGDPTNEKLFF; CDR3 DNA: TGCGCCAGCAGCACCGCAGGGGATCCAACTAATGAAAAACTGTTTTTT
clone size: .; V gene: TRBV6-1; J gene: TRBJ1-1; D gene: .; CDR3 protein: CASSVGTRLMNTEAFF; CDR3 DNA: TGTGCCAGCAGTGTTGGGACAAGACTCATGAACACTGAAGCTTTCTTT
clone size: .; V gene: TRBV5-1; J gene: TRBJ1-2; D gene: .; CDR3 protein: CASSLAEGNYGYTF; CDR3 DNA: TGCGCCAGCAGCTTGGCCGAGGGTAACTATGGCTACACCTTC
clone size: .; V gene: TRBV7-9; J gene: TRBJ1-2; D gene: .; CDR3 protein: CASSLLGGEGYTF; CDR3 DNA: TGTGCCAGCAGCTTACTCGGAGGGGAGGGCTACACCTTC
clone size: few; V gene: TRBV5-4; J gene: TRBJ2-7; D gene: .; CDR3 protein: CASSRRTEYEQYF; CDR3 DNA: TGTGCCAGCAGCCGGAGGACTGAGTACGAGCAGTACTTC
clone size: .; V gene: TRBV6-5; J gene: TRBJ1-1; D gene: TRBD1; CDR3 protein: CASRRDRGTNTEAFF; CDR3 DNA: TGTGCCAGCAGGCGGGACAGGGGGACGAACACTGAAGCTTTCTTT
clone size: .; V gene: TRBV9; J gene: TRBJ1-2; D gene: .; CDR3 protein: CASSVAPGENYGYTF; CDR3 DNA: TGTGCCAGCAGCGTGGCTCCAGGGGAGAACTATGGCTACACCTTC
clone size: .; V gene: TRBV5-6; J gene: TRBJ2-6; D gene: TRBD1; CDR3 protein: CASSLRTGLSGANVLTF; CDR3 DNA: TGTGCCAGCAGCTTGCGGACAGGGCTCTCTGGGGCCAACGTCCTGACTTTC
clone size: .; V gene: TRBV28; J gene: TRBJ2-1; D gene: TRBD2; CDR3 protein: CASSPSGTSSYNEQFF; CDR3 DNA: TGTGCCAGCAGTCCCTCCGGGACTAGCTCATACAATGAGCAGTTCTTC
clone size: .; V gene: TRBV27; J gene: TRBJ1-6; D gene: .; CDR3 protein: CASRGPYNSPLHF; CDR3 DNA: TGTGCCTCAAGGGGCCCCTATAATTCACCCCTCCACTTT
clone size: .; V gene: TRBV7-9; J gene: TRBJ2-3; D gene: .; CDR3 protein: CASSSFSTDTQYF; CDR3 DNA: TGTGCCAGCAGCTCCTTTAGCACAGATACGCAGTATTTT
clone size: .; V gene: TRBV3-1/TRBV3-2; J gene: TRBJ2-3; D gene: TRBD2; CDR3 protein: CASSPRGLAVTGDTDTQYF; CDR3 DNA: TGTGCCAGCAGCCCAAGGGGACTAGCGGTCACGGGCGACACAGATACGCAGTATTTT
clone size: .; V gene: TRBV5-5; J gene: TRBJ2-5; D gene: TRBD1; CDR3 protein: CASSPGGAVETQYF; CDR3 DNA: TGTGCCAGCAGCCCAGGGGGCGCGGTAGAGACCCAGTACTTC
clone size: .; V gene: TRBV18; J gene: TRBJ2-1; D gene: .; CDR3 protein: CASSRFEGVGSYNEQFF; CDR3 DNA: TGTGCCAGCTCACGTTTCGAGGGGGTAGGCTCCTACAATGAGCAGTTCTTC
clone size: .; V gene: TRBV6-6; J gene: TRBJ2-1; D gene: .; CDR3 protein: CASSYSGNYNEQFF; CDR3 DNA: TGTGCCAGCAGTTACTCGGGCAACTACAATGAGCAGTTCTTC
clone size: .; V gene: TRBV28; J gene: TRBJ1-1; D gene: .; CDR3 protein: CASSSQQTAGVNTEAFF; CDR3 DNA: TGTGCCAGCAGTTCCCAACAAACAGCGGGCGTGAACACTGAAGCTTTCTTT
clone size: .; V gene: TRBV28; J gene: TRBJ1-6; D gene: TRBD1; CDR3 protein: CASSSGGRDRGSPLHF; CDR3 DNA: TGTGCCAGCAGTTCCGGGGGAAGGGACAGGGGTTCACCCCTCCACTTT
clone size: few; V gene: TRBV14; J gene: TRBJ2-7; D gene: .; CDR3 protein: CASSQNNAYEQYF; CDR3 DNA: TGTGCCAGCAGCCAAAACAACGCCTACGAGCAGTACTTC
clone size: .; V gene: TRBV20-1; J gene: TRBJ2-7; D gene: TRBD1; CDR3 protein: CSASSRGSSSYEQYF; CDR3 DNA: TGCAGTGCTAGTTCCAGGGGGTCTAGCTCCTACGAGCAGTACTTC
clone size: .; V gene: TRBV7-2; J gene: TRBJ2-7; D gene: .; CDR3 protein: CASKEGTSLTYEQYF; CDR3 DNA: TGTGCCAGCAAAGAGGGTACCTCCCTTACCTACGAGCAGTACTTC
clone size: .; V gene: TRBV6-6; J gene: TRBJ2-3; D gene: TRBD2; CDR3 protein: CASSTLAGTWNTQYF; CDR3 DNA: TGTGCCAGCAGCACACTAGCGGGAACGTGGAATACGCAGTATTTT
clone size: .; V gene: TRBV19; J gene: TRBJ2-1; D gene: .; CDR3 protein: CASSMVRGANSYNEQFF; CDR3 DNA: TGTGCCAGTAGTATGGTACGCGGGGCCAACTCCTACAATGAGCAGTTCTTC
clone size: .; V gene: TRBV7-3; J gene: TRBJ2-3; D gene: .; CDR3 protein: CASSLGRGAGDTQYF; CDR3 DNA: TGTGCCAGCAGCTTGGGCAGGGGCGCTGGAGATACGCAGTATTTT
clone size: .; V gene: TRBV2; J gene: TRBJ2-7; D gene: .; CDR3 protein: CASSVQGYEQYF; CDR3 DNA: TGTGCCAGCAGTGTTCAGGGCTACGAGCAGTACTTC
clone size: few; V gene: TRBV9; J gene: TRBJ2-2; D gene: TRBD2; CDR3 protein: CASSVGLAVNTGELFF; CDR3 DNA: TGTGCCAGCAGCGTAGGACTAGCGGTGAACACCGGGGAGCTGTTTTTT
clone size: .; V gene: TRBV10-2; J gene: TRBJ1-5; D gene: .; CDR3 protein: CASSVSGNQPQHF; CDR3 DNA: TGCGCCAGCAGTGTCTCAGGGAATCAGCCCCAGCATTTT